These T cell receptor beta chains were read from a single sample in a study of OX40 agonist ivuxolimab in advanced cancers. The method was immunoSEQ multiplex PCR; TCRdb's version includes in-frame clones alone and lacks a portion of them. The profile shows around 67,000 clones, approximately 84% of them singletons. Sample: CD4+ or CD8+ T cells sorted from blood, taken in a trial of the OX40 agonist ivuxolimab. The receptor source for this set is an adult with an advanced solid tumor such as melanoma, head and neck, liver or kidney cancer. Each CDR3 is given without its conserved first and last residue.

V	J	CDR3
TRBV28	TRBJ2-5	ASSLGGYQETQY
TRBV4-1	TRBJ2-5	ASSHPQETQY
TRBV21-1	TRBJ1-1	ASSKVGGGLTNTEAF
TRBV5-8	TRBJ1-5	ASSLRYGTGINQPQH
TRBV5-1	TRBJ2-7	ASSLLAGASGYEQY
TRBV19	TRBJ2-7	ASNEGPAALEQY
TRBV28	TRBJ2-3	ASTSVTPSTDTQY
TRBV6-5	TRBJ1-1	ASSMDRGRGEAF
TRBV30	TRBJ1-6	AWSIWDSPLH
TRBV19	TRBJ1-1	ASSTRQGGTEAF
TRBV18	TRBJ1-1	ASSGGHRVNTEAF
TRBV2	TRBJ2-2	ASGAFTNTGELF
TRBV7-2	TRBJ2-7	ASSVSVAGGDEQY
TRBV27	TRBJ1-1	ASSSYPGTGGMNTEAF
TRBV7-6	TRBJ2-5	ASSLVGGTSFQTQY
TRBV2	TRBJ2-5	ASMKDIGETQY
TRBV29-1	TRBJ2-1	SVDLAGATGNEQF
TRBV7-2	TRBJ2-7	ASSLVGGARAPYEQY
TRBV6-1	TRBJ1-5	ASSETGSGNQPQH
TRBV30	TRBJ2-5	AWSAGTSMETQY
TRBV2	TRBJ1-2	ASSEGQGGGYT
TRBV4-2	TRBJ2-1	ASSLSFLAGVHNEQF
TRBV6-6	TRBJ1-2	ASSSGLNYGYT
TRBV28	TRBJ2-1	ASSPQGFGEQF
TRBV2	TRBJ2-2	ASSEQGTGELF
TRBV6-5	TRBJ1-2	ASSYATGSGYGYT
TRBV20-1	TRBJ2-7	SPQGSYEQY
TRBV7-2	TRBJ1-5	ASSPKPGNNQPQH
TRBV19	TRBJ1-5	ASSTRPGQISYSNQPQH
TRBV5-5	-	ASSLGSGRTYEQY
TRBV27	TRBJ2-3	ASSLSAGRATDTQY
TRBV4-1	TRBJ1-1	ASSPGRRRGGGEAF
TRBV28	TRBJ2-5	ASSSSLRETQY
TRBV28	TRBJ1-2	ASSPDGRYGYT
TRBV2	TRBJ2-4	ASRSYRGGIQY
TRBV6-5	TRBJ2-7	ASRATYEQY
TRBV5-6	TRBJ1-2	ASSSAAAVVYGYT
TRBV6-5	TRBJ2-7	ASRGLAGGSYEQY
TRBV2	TRBJ2-7	ASRPLEDGEQY
TRBV15	TRBJ1-5	ATSRAPPGQQPQH
TRBV18	TRBJ1-5	ASSPDRAQPQH
TRBV5-4	TRBJ2-3	ASSFGGGRAPDTQY
TRBV11-3	TRBJ2-5	ASSLDRGTQY
TRBV7-3	TRBJ1-6	ASSLGVSNSPLH
TRBV5-5	TRBJ1-2	ASSLLGPRGYT
TRBV6-5	TRBJ2-3	ASSYSNTDTQY
TRBV5-1	TRBJ2-1	ASSLEAGVHNEQF
TRBV9	TRBJ1-4	ASSKLQGVNEKLF
TRBV10-1	TRBJ1-6	ASSECRDRHFNSPLH
TRBV6-1	TRBJ1-5	ASSEQGGQPQH
TRBV13	TRBJ2-3	ASSPTGRGTDTQY
TRBV19	TRBJ2-5	ASSSPGRGGQETQY
TRBV11-2	TRBJ2-5	ASTTGEGSTQY
TRBV5-5	TRBJ2-6	ASSLSPTSPKLSGANVLT
TRBV7-2	TRBJ2-3	ASSLEGGTSTDTQY
TRBV7-2	TRBJ2-3	ASSLATSGGWADTQY
TRBV6-6	TRBJ2-5	ASSNPQGQGSETQY
TRBV18	TRBJ2-7	ASSPGLAGTYEQY
TRBV5-1	TRBJ2-4	ASSLGQGQNIQY
TRBV5-1	TRBJ2-3	ASEASGRVTDTQY